A single sample gave rise to the 7 T cell receptor beta chains below, sequenced in a study of chemoradiotherapy in HPV16-positive cancers. The repertoire was sequenced with immunoSEQ multiplex PCR; TCRdb's copy has only in-frame clones and lacks some. The table shows roughly 3,000 clones, with over 70% occurring only once. The specimen was tumor tissue, collected from a patient who underwent chemoradiotherapy. The source is a human donor with HPV-associated anogenital cancer.

V usage is TRBV19 and J usage is TRBJ1-5; D is uncertain. Germline V lookup: CDR1 LNHDA, CDR2 SQIVND (reference sequence). The CDR3 runs 16 residues. V lost 7 bases, J lost 4 bases, and 20 bases lay in between. The CDR3 reads CASKVGWVKENQPQHF. In nucleotides, the CDR3 is TGTGCCAGTAAAGTCGGATGGGTCAAGGAGAATCAGCCCCAGCATTTT.

On this clone: This specimen includes other DNA sequences encoding the same CDR3. The chain combines TRBV7-2 with TRBJ2-2, with D unresolved. The CDR3 runs 15 residues. The germline V and J ends were trimmed by 1 base and 1 base, with 7 bases remaining between them. CDR1 and CDR2 from the germline V gene are SGHTA and FQGNSA. The CDR3 DNA reads TGTGCCAGCAGCTTAGTCGGATTGAACACCGGGGAGCTGTTTTTT. Its translation: CASSLVGLNTGELFF.

This chain uses TRBV7-2 with TRBJ2-2; no clear D. The V gene's germline CDR1 is SGHTA and CDR2 FQGNSA. The CDR3 length is 16 residues. Trimming stripped 2 bases from V and 3 bases from J, with 13 bases between. The CDR3 spells CASSLFMGADTGELFF. The CDR3 coding sequence is TGTGCCAGCAGCTTATTCATGGGCGCGGACACCGGGGAGCTGTTTTTT.

The genes are TRBV9 and TRBJ1-2; D is ambiguous. The germline V gene has CDR1 SGDLS and CDR2 YYNGEE. Trimming took off 0 bases at V and 5 bases at J, with 17 bases between the two ends. The CDR3 length is 16 residues. CDR3 bases: TGTGCCAGCAGCGTAGGGGCGGCGTCCGATCTATATGGCTACACCTTC. It codes for CASSVGAASDLYGYTF.

The chain carries TRBV2 and TRBJ2-7; D possibly corresponds to TRBD1 (6 bases). The germline gives CDR1 SNHLY, CDR2 FYNNEI. V was pared by 1 base and J by 5 bases, with 9 bases between. This CDR3 spans 13 amino acids. In DNA, the CDR3 is TGTGCCAGCAGTGAAGAACAGGGCAACGAGCAGTACTTC. This encodes CASSEEQGNEQYF.

A few counts support this clone. The V and J genes are TRBV7-2 and TRBJ2-2; 7 positions match TRBD1. Germline values: CDR1 SGHTA, CDR2 FQGNSA. This CDR3 has 14 amino acids. V was pared by 5 bases and J by 10 bases, with 10 bases of the junction left unmatched. DNA of the CDR3: TGTGCCAGCAGCGCAGGACAGGTGACCCCGGAGCTGTTTTTT. This sequence encodes CASSAGQVTPELFF.

This chain uses TRBV19 with TRBJ1-1; perhaps TRBD1 as D (6 bases). The CDR3 totals 15 residues. From germline, CDR1 is LNHDA and CDR2 SQIVND (reference sequence). Trimming took off 6 bases at V and 0 bases at J, with 14 bases between the two ends. The CDR3 loop reads CASSVAGEVNTEAFF. In DNA, the CDR3 is TGTGCCAGTAGCGTGGCAGGGGAGGTGAACACTGAAGCTTTCTTT.